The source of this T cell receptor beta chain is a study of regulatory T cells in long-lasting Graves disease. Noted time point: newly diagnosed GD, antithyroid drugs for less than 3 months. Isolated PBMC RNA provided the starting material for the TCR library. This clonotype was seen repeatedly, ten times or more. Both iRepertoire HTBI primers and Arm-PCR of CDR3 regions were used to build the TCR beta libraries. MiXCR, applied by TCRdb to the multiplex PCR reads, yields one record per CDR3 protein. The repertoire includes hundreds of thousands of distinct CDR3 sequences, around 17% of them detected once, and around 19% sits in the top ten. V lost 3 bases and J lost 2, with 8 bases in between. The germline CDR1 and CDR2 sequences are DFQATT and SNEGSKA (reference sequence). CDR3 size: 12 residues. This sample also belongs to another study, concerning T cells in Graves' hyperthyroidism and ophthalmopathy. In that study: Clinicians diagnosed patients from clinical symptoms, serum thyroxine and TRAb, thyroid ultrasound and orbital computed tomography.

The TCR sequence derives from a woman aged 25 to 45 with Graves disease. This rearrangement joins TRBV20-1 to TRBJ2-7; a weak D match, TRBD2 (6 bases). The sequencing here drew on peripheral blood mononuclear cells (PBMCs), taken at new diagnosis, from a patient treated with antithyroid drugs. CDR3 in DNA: TGCAGTGCTAGTACGGGAGCCTACGAGCAGTACTTC. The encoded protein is CSASTGAYEQYF.